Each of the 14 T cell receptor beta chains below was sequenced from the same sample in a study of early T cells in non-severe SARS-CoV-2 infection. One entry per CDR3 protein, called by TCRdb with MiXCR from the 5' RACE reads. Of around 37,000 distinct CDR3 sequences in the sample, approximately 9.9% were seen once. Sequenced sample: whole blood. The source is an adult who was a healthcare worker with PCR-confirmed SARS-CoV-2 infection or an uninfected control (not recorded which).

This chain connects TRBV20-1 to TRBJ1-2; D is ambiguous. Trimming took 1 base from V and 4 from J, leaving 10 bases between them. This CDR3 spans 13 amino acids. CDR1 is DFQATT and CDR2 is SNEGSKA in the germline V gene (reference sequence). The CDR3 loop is CSARVPVGYGYTF. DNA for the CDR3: TGCAGTGCTAGAGTGCCGGTGGGCTATGGCTACACCTTC.

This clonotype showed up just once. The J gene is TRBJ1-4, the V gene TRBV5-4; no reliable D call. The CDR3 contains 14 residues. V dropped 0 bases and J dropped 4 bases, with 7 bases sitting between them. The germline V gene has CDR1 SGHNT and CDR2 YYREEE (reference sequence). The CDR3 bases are TGTGCCAGCAGCTTGGATCGTGGTAATGAAAAACTGTTTTTT. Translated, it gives CASSLDRGNEKLFF.

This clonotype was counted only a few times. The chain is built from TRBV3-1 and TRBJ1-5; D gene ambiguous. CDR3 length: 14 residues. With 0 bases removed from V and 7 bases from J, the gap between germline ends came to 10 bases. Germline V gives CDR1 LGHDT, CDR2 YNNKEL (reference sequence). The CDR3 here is CASSQDVGSQPQHF. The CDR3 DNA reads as TGTGCCAGCAGCCAAGATGTGGGTTCGCAGCCCCAGCATTTT.

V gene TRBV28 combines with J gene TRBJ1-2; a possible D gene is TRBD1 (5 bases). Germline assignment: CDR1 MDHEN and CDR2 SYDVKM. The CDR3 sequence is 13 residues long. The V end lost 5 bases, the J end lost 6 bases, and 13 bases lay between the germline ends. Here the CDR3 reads CASSPLSGHGYTF. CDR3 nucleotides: TGTGCCAGCAGTCCCCTCTCGGGACATGGCTACACCTTC.

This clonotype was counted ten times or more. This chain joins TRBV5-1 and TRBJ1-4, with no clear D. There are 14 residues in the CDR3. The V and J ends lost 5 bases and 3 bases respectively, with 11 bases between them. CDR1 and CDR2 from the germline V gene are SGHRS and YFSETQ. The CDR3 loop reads CASRFTSSNEKLFF. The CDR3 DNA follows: TGCGCCAGCAGGTTTACTTCATCTAATGAAAAACTGTTTTTT.

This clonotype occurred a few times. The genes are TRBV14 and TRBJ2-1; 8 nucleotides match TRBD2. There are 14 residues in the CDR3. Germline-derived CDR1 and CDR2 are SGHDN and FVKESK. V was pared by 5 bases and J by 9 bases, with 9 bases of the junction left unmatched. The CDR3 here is CASSFSGVVGEQFF. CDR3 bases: TGTGCCAGCAGCTTTAGCGGGGTAGTCGGTGAGCAGTTCTTC.

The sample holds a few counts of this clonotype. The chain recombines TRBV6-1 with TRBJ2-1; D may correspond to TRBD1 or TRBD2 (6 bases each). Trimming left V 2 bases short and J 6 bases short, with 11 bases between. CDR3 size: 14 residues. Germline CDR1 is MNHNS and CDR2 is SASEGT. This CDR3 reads CASSELEGGNEQFF. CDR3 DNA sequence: TGTGCCAGCAGTGAATTGGAGGGGGGCAATGAGCAGTTCTTC.

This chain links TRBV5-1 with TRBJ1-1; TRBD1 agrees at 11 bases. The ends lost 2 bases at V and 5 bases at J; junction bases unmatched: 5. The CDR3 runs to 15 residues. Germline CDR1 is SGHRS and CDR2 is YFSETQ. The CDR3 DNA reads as TGCGCCAGCAGCTTCTGGGACAGGGGGTCGACTGAAGCTTTCTTT. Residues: CASSFWDRGSTEAFF.

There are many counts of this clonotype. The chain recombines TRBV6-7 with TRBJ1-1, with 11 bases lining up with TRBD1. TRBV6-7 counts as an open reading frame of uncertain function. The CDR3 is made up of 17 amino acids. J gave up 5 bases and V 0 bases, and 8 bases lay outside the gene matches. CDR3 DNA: TGTGCCAGCAGTTACTCAGTTCGGGACAGGGGGGATACTGAAGCTTTCTTT. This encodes CASSYSVRDRGDTEAFF.

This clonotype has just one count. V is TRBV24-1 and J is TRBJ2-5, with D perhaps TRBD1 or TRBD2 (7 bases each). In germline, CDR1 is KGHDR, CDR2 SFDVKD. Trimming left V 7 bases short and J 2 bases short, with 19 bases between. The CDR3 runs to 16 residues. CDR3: CATRAMGGTDQETQYF. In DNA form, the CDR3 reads TGTGCCACCAGGGCGATGGGGGGGACAGATCAAGAGACCCAGTACTTC.

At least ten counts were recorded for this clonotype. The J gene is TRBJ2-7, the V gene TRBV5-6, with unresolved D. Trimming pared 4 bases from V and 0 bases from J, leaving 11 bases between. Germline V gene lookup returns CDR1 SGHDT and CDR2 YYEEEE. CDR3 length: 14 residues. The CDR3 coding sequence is TGTGCCAGCAGCCCTGGCGGCGGCTCCTACGAGCAGTACTTC. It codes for CASSPGGGSYEQYF.

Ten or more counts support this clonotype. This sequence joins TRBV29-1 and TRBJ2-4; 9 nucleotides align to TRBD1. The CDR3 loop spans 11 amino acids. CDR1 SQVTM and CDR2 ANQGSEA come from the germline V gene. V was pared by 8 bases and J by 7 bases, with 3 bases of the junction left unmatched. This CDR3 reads CSRTGVNIQYF. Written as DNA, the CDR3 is TGCAGCCGGACAGGGGTTAACATTCAGTACTTC.

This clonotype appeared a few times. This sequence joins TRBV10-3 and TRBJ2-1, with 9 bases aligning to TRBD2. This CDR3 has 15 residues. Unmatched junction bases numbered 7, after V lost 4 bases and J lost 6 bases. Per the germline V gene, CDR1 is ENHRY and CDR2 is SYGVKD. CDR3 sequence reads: CAISGSGGHFNEQFF. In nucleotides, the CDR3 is TGTGCCATCAGTGGGAGCGGGGGGCATTTCAATGAGCAGTTCTTC.

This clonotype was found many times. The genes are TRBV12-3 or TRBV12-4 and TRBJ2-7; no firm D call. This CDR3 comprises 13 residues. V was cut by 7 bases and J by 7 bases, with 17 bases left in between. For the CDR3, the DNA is TGTGCCAGCAAGACAAACCCTTTGGGGGAGCAGTACTTC. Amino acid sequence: CASKTNPLGEQYF.